This TCR beta chain appears in the sequencing data of a study of CD8+ T cells in alopecia areata. Overall study results and limits: Patients displayed less clarity in TCR sharing than mice, a finding possibly related to HLA. Scalp lesions, especially in alopecia totalis/universalis, had higher clonality than normal scalp.

On this clone: Its antigen remains unidentified.

Extraction and reverse transcription of RNA yielded cDNA as the sequencing template. Generated by immunoSEQ multiplex PCR, the TCRdb table keeps only in-frame clones and is missing some. The data contain 120,000 or so clones, around 50% of them seen just once; the ten biggest clones take up roughly a tenth. Those with alopecia areata gave lesional scalp punch biopsies and peripheral blood. Germline lookup yields CDR1 SGHNT and CDR2 YYREEE (reference sequence). The CDR3 contains 14 residues. With 2 bases removed from V and 2 bases from J, the gap between germline ends came to 9 bases. V gene TRBV5-4 combines with J gene TRBJ2-3; D is possibly TRBD2 (5 bases). Sequencing used NKG2D-low CD8+ T cells sorted from blood. This receptor was taken from a human donor with alopecia areata. The CDR3 coding sequence is TGTGCCAGCAGCTTTCGGGGAGTCACAGATACGCAGTATTTT. It is translated as CASSFRGVTDTQYF.